Included here is one TCR beta chain sequence, with context. The naive CD8 population came from CD45RO-negative cells selected for CCR7, without terminally differentiated effector memory CD45RA+ cells. This specimen belongs to a study of shared clonotypes between healthy human individuals. Deletions cut 7 bases from V and 5 bases from J, with 12 bases between. The CDR3 runs 13 residues. Germline CDR1 is LNHDA and CDR2 is SQIVND (reference sequence). The method was immunoSEQ multiplex PCR; TCRdb's version includes in-frame clones alone and lacks a portion of them. Here the sample spans around 640,000 clones, approximately 96% being singletons.

V and J are TRBV19 and TRBJ1-5, with unresolved D. Sequenced: naive CD8+ T cells sorted from blood. This clonotype originated in a woman between 25 and 40 years old in good health. The CDR3 DNA reads TGTGCCAGTATGTCCGGCAGCTATCAGCCCCAGCATTTT. Amino acid sequence: CASMSGSYQPQHF.